Sequencing of this TCR beta chain was carried out in a study of T cells expressing NK-cell markers. TCRdb reprocessed the 5' RACE reads, with one entry per CDR3 protein and no DNA. The table lists a few hundred thousand distinct CDR3 sequences, with roughly 5.2% in the top ten. This CDR3 comprises 13 residues. Looked up from germline, CDR1 is SNHLY and CDR2 is FYNNEI. The specimen sequenced was blood T cells: a sorted CD56 or NKG2C T cell subset, CD4+ or CD8+ T cells, or bulk PBMC T cells (not recorded which). The sequence came from a man aged 18 to 69 in good health. V is TRBV2 and J is TRBJ2-4; TCRdb's assignment of TRBD1 cannot be checked, as there is no DNA. This chain's CDR3 is CASSADRGNIQYF.